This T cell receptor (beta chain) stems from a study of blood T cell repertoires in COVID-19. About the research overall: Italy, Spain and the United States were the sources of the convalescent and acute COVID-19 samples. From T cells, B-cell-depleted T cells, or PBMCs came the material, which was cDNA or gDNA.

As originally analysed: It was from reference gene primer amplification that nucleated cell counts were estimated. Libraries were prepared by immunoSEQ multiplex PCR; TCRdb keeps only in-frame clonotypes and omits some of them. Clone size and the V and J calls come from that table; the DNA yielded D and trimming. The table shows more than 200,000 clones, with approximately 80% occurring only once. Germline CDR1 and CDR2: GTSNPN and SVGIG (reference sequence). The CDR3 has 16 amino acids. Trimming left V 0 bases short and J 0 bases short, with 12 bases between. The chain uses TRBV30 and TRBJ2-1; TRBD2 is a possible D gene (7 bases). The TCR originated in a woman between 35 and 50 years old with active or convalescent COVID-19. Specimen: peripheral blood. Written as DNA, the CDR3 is TGTGCCTGGAGTGTTCTTGGGGGGGCCTCCTACAATGAGCAGTTCTTC. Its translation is CAWSVLGGASYNEQFF.